One sample yielded the 18 T cell receptor beta chains listed below, sequenced in a study of cytomegalovirus exposure and HLA in healthy donors. PCR employed 60 Vbeta and 13 Jbeta primers. Only in-frame clones appear in the TCRdb table, and some are missing; sequencing was by immunoSEQ multiplex PCR. The sample has about 160,000 clones, 78% seen once. Material: PBMCs. These receptors were collected from a woman in her thirties or forties in good health and CMV-seronegative.

The CDR3 reads CASSLNSGGSDTQYF. CDR3 nucleotide sequence: TGTGCCAGCAGCTTAAACAGCGGGGGGTCTGATACGCAGTATTTT. The chain combines TRBV7-3 with TRBJ2-3; TRBD2 agrees at 9 bases. Germline loops: CDR1 SGHTA, CDR2 FQGTGA. The V and J ends lost 1 base and 6 bases, in that order; junction bases with no gene match: 5. The CDR3 has 15 amino acids.

In its sample, this clone was seen once. The rearrangement joins TRBV7-8 to TRBJ1-5; 9 positions match TRBD1. J was trimmed by 3 bases and V by 4 bases; bases with no gene match: 4. Germline V gives CDR1 SGHVS, CDR2 FQNEAQ. This CDR3 spans 15 amino acids. The CDR3 DNA sequence: TGTGCCAGCAGCTCCGGGACAGGGATCAATCAGCCCCAGCATTTT. The encoded protein is CASSSGTGINQPQHF.

This sequence joins TRBV28 and TRBJ1-4; 10 bases match TRBD1. This CDR3 is built from 16 residues. Trimming took 5 bases from V and 2 from J; bases not matched to a gene: 5. Germline V lookup: CDR1 MDHEN, CDR2 SYDVKM. CDR3 bases: TGTGCCAGCAGTACGGGACAGGGGAGGACTAATGAAAAACTGTTTTTT. This encodes CASSTGQGRTNEKLFF.

The chain combines TRBV28 with TRBJ1-5; maybe TRBD1 (6 bases). Per the germline V gene, CDR1 is MDHEN and CDR2 is SYDVKM. The CDR3 consists of 11 residues. Trimming removed 8 bases at V and 11 bases at J, with 13 bases between. CDR3 DNA sequence: TGTGCCAGCTCCGGGACAATGGCCCAGCATTTT. Amino acids: CASSGTMAQHF. The whole variable domain, filled in from reference TRBV28 and TRBJ1-5, reads DVKVTQSSRYLVKRTGEKVFLECVQDMDHENMFWYRQDPGLGLRLIYFSYDVKMKEKGDIPEGYSVSREKKERFSLILESASTNQTSMYLCASSGTMAQHFGDGTRLSIL.

The rearrangement joins TRBV2 to TRBJ2-7, with a weak D call TRBD1 (5 bases). CDR3 size: 10 residues. V shed 5 bases and J shed 9 bases, with 8 bases lying between them. Germline values: CDR1 SNHLY, CDR2 FYNNEI. The CDR3 DNA is TGTGCCAGCAGTTCCGACAGGCAGTACTTC. The encoded protein is CASSSDRQYF.

In this sample, this clone turned up once. This rearrangement joins TRBV2 to TRBJ2-2, with 7 positions matching TRBD2. The V gene's germline CDR1 is SNHLY and CDR2 FYNNEI. J gave up 7 bases and V 4 bases, and 6 bases lay outside the gene matches. This CDR3 has 14 amino acids. DNA of the CDR3: TGTGCCAGCAGTGGCCGAGAGCGGGGCGGGGAGCTGTTTTTT. This encodes CASSGRERGGELFF.

The CDR3 here is CASSFGQGNTEAFF. The CDR3 DNA reads as TGTGCCAGCAGCTTCGGACAGGGGAACACTGAAGCTTTCTTT. V and J are TRBV6-6 and TRBJ1-1; 8 bases map to TRBD1. This CDR3 is built from 14 residues. Trimming cost V 6 bases and J 1 base; bases outside gene matches: 4. Germline V gene sequence: CDR1 MNHNY, CDR2 SVGAGI (reference sequence).

The CDR3 region has the DNA TGTGCTACAAGCGGGCACTACGAGCAGTACTTC. The encoded protein is CATSGHYEQYF. This rearrangement joins TRBV2 to TRBJ2-7, with D possibly matching TRBD2 (6 bases). CDR1 and CDR2 (germline): SNHLY, FYNNEI. The CDR3 loop spans 11 amino acids.

The chain has TRBV2 and TRBJ2-2; 10 bases map to TRBD1. CDR1 is SNHLY, CDR2 FYNNEI, per germline. Trimming at V came to 5 bases and at J to 7 bases, leaving 10 bases not matched to a gene. The CDR3 runs to 16 residues. CDR3 protein: CASSRIGQGGIGELFF. DNA for the CDR3: TGTGCCAGCAGTAGGATTGGACAGGGGGGTATCGGGGAGCTGTTTTTT.

V gene TRBV7-9 combines with J gene TRBJ2-7; D may be TRBD2 (6 bases). Trimming shortened V by 5 bases and J by 3 bases, and 14 bases separated the two germline ends. The CDR3 consists of 14 residues. The germline CDR1 and CDR2 sequences are SEHNR and FQNEAQ (reference sequence). For the CDR3, the DNA is TGTGCCAGCAGCCCAGGATGGGGGGTCTACGAGCAGTACTTC. Translated: CASSPGWGVYEQYF.

This clone has just a few counts. The chain carries TRBV5-1 and TRBJ2-2, with 11 bases fitting TRBD2. The CDR3 spans 21 residues. V was pared by 1 base and J by 0 bases, with 14 bases of the junction left unmatched. CDR1 is SGHRS and CDR2 is YFSETQ in the germline V gene. CDR3 bases: TGCGCCAGCAGCTTGAGGTATTCTAGCGGGGGGCCGTTCGCGAACACCGGGGAGCTGTTTTTT. This translates into CASSLRYSSGGPFANTGELFF.

This clone was picked up one time. This sequence joins TRBV11-2 and TRBJ2-5; D call uncertain. Germline V CDR1 and CDR2: SGHAT, FQNNGV. The CDR3 consists of 13 residues. The germline V and J ends were trimmed by 2 bases and 1 base, with 5 bases remaining between them. The CDR3 region has the DNA TGTGCCAGCAGCTTAAACGGCCAAGAGACCCAGTACTTC. Residues: CASSLNGQETQYF.

The V call is TRBV9, the J call TRBJ2-1; D is possibly TRBD2 (6 bases). Germline V gene sequence: CDR1 SGDLS, CDR2 YYNGEE. Trimming removed 3 bases at V and 7 bases at J, with 17 bases between. This CDR3 region has 15 residues. CDR3 in DNA: TGTGCCAGCAGCGGACTAGGACAAGGACAAAATGAGCAGTTCTTC. Encoded protein: CASSGLGQGQNEQFF.

This chain connects TRBV2 to TRBJ2-7, with D possibly matching TRBD2 (5 bases). V lost 10 bases and J 6 bases, leaving 19 bases between the germline ends. The CDR3 runs 13 residues. CDR1 and CDR2 (germline): SNHLY, FYNNEI. This CDR3 is CATKGGPLSEQYF. The CDR3 bases are TGTGCCACCAAAGGAGGACCACTTTCCGAGCAGTACTTC.

The chain recombines TRBV5-5 with TRBJ1-6, with 7 bases that match TRBD1. The CDR3 consists of 14 residues. Looked up from germline, CDR1 is SGHKS and CDR2 is YYEKEE (reference sequence). The trim removed 1 base at V and 13 bases at J, leaving 8 bases unmatched. Here the CDR3 reads CASSLRQGEIPLHF. The DNA for the CDR3 is TGTGCCAGCAGCTTGCGCCAGGGGGAAATTCCCCTCCACTTT.

This rearrangement joins TRBV28 to TRBJ1-5; D might be TRBD1 (6 bases). This CDR3 has 14 amino acids. Germline CDR1 MDHEN, CDR2 SYDVKM. V was clipped by 8 bases and J by 5 bases, with 16 bases between them. The CDR3 is CASARAGAYQPQHF. CDR3 bases: TGTGCCAGCGCCCGGGCGGGGGCCTATCAGCCCCAGCATTTT.

This clone was seen only a few times. This sequence joins TRBV6-1 and TRBJ2-7; 7 bases are a match to TRBD2. The CDR3 is made up of 16 amino acids. The germline CDR1 and CDR2 sequences are MNHNS and SASEGT. The trim removed 3 bases at V and 1 base at J, leaving 9 bases unmatched. CDR3 in amino acids: CASSESRAGGSYEQYF. As DNA, the CDR3 is TGTGCCAGCAGTGAGTCGAGGGCCGGGGGGTCCTACGAGCAGTACTTC.

This rearrangement joins TRBV21-1 to TRBJ2-1; the DNA was not used to check the table's D call, TRBD2. TRBV21-1 is a pseudogene locus. The CDR3 is 16 residues long. The CDR3, as DNA: TGTGCCAGCAGCCCCCCGGGGAGCGGCCCTTACAATGAGCAGTTCTTC. This codes for CASSPPGSGPYNEQFF.